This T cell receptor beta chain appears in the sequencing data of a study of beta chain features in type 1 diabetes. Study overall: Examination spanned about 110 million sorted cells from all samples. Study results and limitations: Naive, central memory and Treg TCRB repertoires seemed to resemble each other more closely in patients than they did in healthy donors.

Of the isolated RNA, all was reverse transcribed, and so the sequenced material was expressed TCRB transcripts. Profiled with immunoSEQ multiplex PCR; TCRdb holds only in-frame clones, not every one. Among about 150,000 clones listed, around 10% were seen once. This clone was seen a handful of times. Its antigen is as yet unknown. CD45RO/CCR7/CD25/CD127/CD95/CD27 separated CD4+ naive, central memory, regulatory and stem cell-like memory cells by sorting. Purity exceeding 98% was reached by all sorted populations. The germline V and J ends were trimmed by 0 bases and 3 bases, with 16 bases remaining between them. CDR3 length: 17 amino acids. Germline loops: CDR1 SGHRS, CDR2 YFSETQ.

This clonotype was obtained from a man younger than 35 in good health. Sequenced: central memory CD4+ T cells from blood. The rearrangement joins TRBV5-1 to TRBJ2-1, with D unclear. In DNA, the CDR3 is TGCGCCAGCAGCTTGGATGCAGCACAGCTCCTCTACAATGAGCAGTTCTTC. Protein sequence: CASSLDAAQLLYNEQFF.